The next 25 T cell receptor beta chains were all read from a single sample in a study of T cell responses to AZD1222 COVID-19 vaccine. The assay was immunoSEQ multiplex PCR, and TCRdb's table has in-frame clones only and misses some. Here the sample spans 150,000 or so clones, roughly nine tenths being singletons. The sequencing here drew on peripheral blood, taken on day 0 of AZD1222 vaccination. The receptors originated from an adult in good health.

The V gene is TRBV11-2, the J gene TRBJ1-2; possible D gene TRBD1, 5 bases. The CDR3 totals 13 residues. V lost 6 bases and J lost 2, with 10 bases in between. Germline V gene lookup returns CDR1 SGHAT and CDR2 FQNNGV. DNA of the CDR3: TGTGCCAGCAGTGGGACCCCGAACTATGGCTACACCTTC. Translated, it gives CASSGTPNYGYTF. The variable domain in full, with the rest retrieved from reference TRBV11-2 and TRBJ1-2, is EAGVAQSPRYKIIEKRQSVAFWCNPISGHATLYWYQQILGQGPKLLIQFQNNGVVDDSQLPKDRFSAERLKGVDSTLKIQPAKLEDSAVYLCASSGTPNYGYTFGSGTRLTVV.

V is TRBV6-6 and J is TRBJ1-1; 9 bases align to TRBD1. Germline assignment: CDR1 MNHNY and CDR2 SVGAGI (reference sequence). The CDR3 loop spans 15 amino acids. V lost 9 bases, J lost 5 bases, and 13 bases stayed unmatched. In DNA, the CDR3 is TGTGCCAGTCAAGTAGGGGTGACAGGGGGAACTGAAGCTTTCTTT. Protein: CASQVGVTGGTEAFF.

The V gene is TRBV18, the J gene TRBJ1-2; TRBD1 is a possible D gene (6 bases). V was pared by 5 bases and J by 3 bases, with 10 bases between. Per the germline V gene, CDR1 is KGHSH and CDR2 is LQKENI. This CDR3 is built from 13 residues. CDR3 DNA sequence: TGTGCCAGCTCATCACAGGGAGACTATGGCTACACCTTC. Translated: CASSSQGDYGYTF.

J is TRBJ2-6 and V is TRBV5-5; D unclear. The CDR3 runs to 15 residues. Looked up from germline, CDR1 is SGHKS and CDR2 is YYEKEE (reference sequence). Between the trimmed V and J ends, which lost 0 bases and 3 bases, there was a span of 7 bases. CDR3 protein: CASSLEGYGANVLTF. DNA for the CDR3: TGTGCCAGCAGCTTGGAGGGTTATGGGGCCAACGTCCTGACTTTC.

The CDR3 is CASSPQASGRYGTQYF. In nucleotides, the CDR3 is TGTGCCAGCAGCCCACAAGCTAGCGGGAGATATGGTACGCAGTATTTT. The V call is TRBV7-2, the J call TRBJ2-3; 10 positions agree with TRBD2. V trimming: 5 bases; J trimming: 8 bases; junction bases outside the gene matches: 13. This CDR3 has 16 residues. Germline V gene data show CDR1 as SGHTA and CDR2 as FQGNSA. The full variable domain, rest sourced from reference TRBV7-2 and TRBJ2-3, is GAGVSQSPSNKVTEKGKDVELRCDPISGHTALYWYRQSLGQGLEFLIYFQGNSAPDKSGLPSDRFSAERTGGSVSTLTIQRTQQEDSAVYLCASSPQASGRYGTQYFGPGTRLTVL.

The chain carries TRBV7-2 and TRBJ1-1; a weak D match, TRBD1 (5 bases). This CDR3 has 14 residues. Germline V CDR1 and CDR2: SGHTA, FQGNSA. The ends were cut back, 1 base at V and 8 bases at J, with 14 bases in the middle. This chain's CDR3 is CASSLGATQGEAFF. CDR3 nucleotide sequence: TGTGCCAGCAGCTTAGGGGCCACTCAGGGAGAAGCTTTCTTT.

V is TRBV7-6 and J is TRBJ1-1; D is unclear. The CDR3 has 14 amino acids. V was clipped by 2 bases and J by 1 base, with 8 bases between them. Germline loops: CDR1 SGHVS, CDR2 FNYEAQ. Written as DNA, the CDR3 is TGTGCCAGCAGCTTACAAGCCGGGAACACTGAAGCTTTCTTT. Translated, it gives CASSLQAGNTEAFF.

The rearrangement links TRBV3-1 (or the pseudogene TRBV3-2) to TRBJ1-1; D gene unclear. The germline V and J ends were trimmed by 3 bases and 5 bases, with 10 bases remaining between them. In germline, CDR1 is LGHDT, CDR2 YNNKEL (reference sequence). CDR3 size: 13 residues. The CDR3 nucleotides are TGTGCCAGCAGCCAGAGGCCGAGGACTGAAGCTTTCTTT. Amino acids: CASSQRPRTEAFF.

The chain couples TRBV7-2 to TRBJ2-2; TRBD2 might be the D (6 bases). Trimming cost V 6 bases and J 5 bases, with 10 bases left between them. Germline CDR1 reads SGHTA; CDR2 reads FQGNSA. The CDR3 has 13 amino acids. DNA for the CDR3: TGTGCCAGCAGACTCCTAGCGACCGGGGAGCTGTTTTTT. Translating it yields CASRLLATGELFF.

This rearrangement joins TRBV11-1 to TRBJ1-1; D gene ambiguous. CDR3 size: 15 residues. The germline V gene has CDR1 SGHAT and CDR2 FQDESV (reference sequence). V lost 4 bases and J lost 5, with 17 bases in between. CDR3 DNA: TGTGCCAGCAGCTACCCTGGGAGGTTGAGGACTGAAGCTTTCTTT. Its translation: CASSYPGRLRTEAFF.

The gene calls are TRBV7-9 and TRBJ2-1, with TRBD2 identical over 9 bases. Germline CDR1 SEHNR, CDR2 FQNEAQ (reference sequence). V shed 5 bases and J 7 bases; nucleotides not matched to a gene: 6. This CDR3 contains 14 residues. The CDR3 region is CASSPTAGGNEQFF. CDR3 sequence (DNA): TGTGCCAGCAGCCCCACCGCGGGAGGGAATGAGCAGTTCTTC. Variable domain in full (rest from reference TRBV7-9 and TRBJ2-1): DTGVSQNPRHKITKRGQNVTFRCDPISEHNRLYWYRQTLGQGPEFLTYFQNEAQLEKSRLLSDRFSAERPKGSFSTLEIQRTEQGDSAMYLCASSPTAGGNEQFFGPGTRLTVL.

This chain joins TRBV6-5 and TRBJ2-3; 8 bases agree with TRBD1. This CDR3 is built from 15 residues. V shed 6 bases, J shed 1 base, and the junction held 6 bases outside the gene matches. Per the germline V gene, CDR1 is MNHEY and CDR2 is SVGAGI. CDR3 in amino acids: CASRRQGLGTDTQYF. Here the CDR3 DNA reads TGTGCCAGCAGACGACAGGGGTTGGGCACAGATACGCAGTATTTT.

The DNA for the CDR3 is TGTGCCAGCACACTATACGGACAGGGAATCTCTGGAAACACCATATATTTT. This translates into CASTLYGQGISGNTIYF. V is TRBV5-5 and J is TRBJ1-3; 8 positions match TRBD1. Germline CDR1 is SGHKS and CDR2 is YYEKEE (reference sequence). The CDR3 has 17 residues. V lost 6 bases and J lost 0; bases outside the gene matches: 11.

The rearrangement links TRBV2 to TRBJ2-5, with 7 bases fitting TRBD1. The CDR3 has 13 residues. J lost 3 bases, V lost 7 bases, and 5 bases had no gene match. The V gene's germline CDR1 is SNHLY and CDR2 FYNNEI. The CDR3 sequence is CASKIGQEETQYF. DNA for the CDR3: TGTGCCAGCAAGATAGGACAGGAAGAGACCCAGTACTTC.

The chain links TRBV7-2 to TRBJ2-7; D tentatively fits TRBD1 or TRBD2 (5 bases each). Germline CDR1 and CDR2: SGHTA and FQGNSA. The V end was cut by 5 bases, the J end by 9 bases, with 23 bases between. CDR3 length: 15 amino acids. The CDR3 sequence: CASSLDSTGPQGQYF. The DNA of the CDR3 is TGTGCCAGCAGCCTTGACTCGACGGGACCCCAGGGGCAGTACTTC.

Judged by abundance, this clone is medium-sized (0.01 to 0.1%). The V and J genes are TRBV6-4 and TRBJ2-2; 8 nucleotides agree with TRBD2. V was clipped by 5 bases and J by 6 bases; unmatched bases: 8. The CDR3 consists of 15 residues. Germline V gives CDR1 MRHNA, CDR2 SNTAGT. CDR3 amino acids: CASSQGLGSPGELFF. The CDR3 nucleotides are TGTGCCAGCAGTCAGGGACTAGGTTCCCCCGGGGAGCTGTTTTTT.

CDR3: CASSVLPASGIGNTQYF. The CDR3 coding sequence is TGTGCCAGCAGCGTACTCCCGGCTAGCGGGATAGGGAATACGCAGTATTTT. This sequence joins TRBV9 and TRBJ2-3, with 9 bases that match TRBD2. This CDR3 contains 17 residues. Germline V gives CDR1 SGDLS, CDR2 YYNGEE. Unmatched junction bases numbered 13, after V lost 1 base and J lost 7 bases.

This CDR3 reads CSVRGGGSSNTEAFF. DNA for the CDR3: TGCAGCGTTAGGGGTGGGGGCAGTTCAAACACTGAAGCTTTCTTT. The rearrangement links TRBV29-1 to TRBJ1-1, with a possible D match to TRBD1 (6 bases). Germline-derived CDR1 and CDR2 are SQVTM and ANQGSEA. Trimming took 5 bases from V and 2 from J, leaving 18 bases between them. The length of the CDR3 is 15 residues.

This chain uses TRBV28 with TRBJ1-2; D is ambiguous. Germline CDR1 and CDR2: MDHEN and SYDVKM. This CDR3 spans 13 amino acids. With 4 bases removed from V and 4 bases from J, the gap between germline ends came to 10 bases. The DNA for the CDR3 is TGTGCCAGCAGTTCGGGCCCAGTCTATGGCTACACCTTC. This gives the protein CASSSGPVYGYTF.

This sequence joins TRBV2 and TRBJ2-3; the match to TRBD1 covers 7 bases. The CDR3 has 13 residues. Germline V gives CDR1 SNHLY, CDR2 FYNNEI. With V trimmed by 6 bases and J by 3 bases, 3 bases remained unmatched. The CDR3 DNA sequence: TGTGCCAGCAGGTTACAGGGGACAGATACGCAGTATTTT. Translation gives CASRLQGTDTQYF.

The rearrangement uses TRBV19 and TRBJ1-2, with D possibly TRBD1 on 6 matching bases. CDR1 is LNHDA and CDR2 is SQIVND in the germline V gene (reference sequence). V was trimmed by 5 bases and J by 3 bases, leaving 13 bases between them. There are 14 residues in the CDR3. The CDR3 sequence is CASSVGPGDYGYTF. CDR3 DNA: TGTGCCAGTAGTGTGGGACCAGGGGACTATGGCTACACCTTC.

The chain employs TRBV28 and TRBJ2-2; 7 nucleotides align to TRBD2. V gave up 8 bases and J gave up 7 bases; unmatched junction bases: 16. CDR3 length: 16 residues. The germline V gene has CDR1 MDHEN and CDR2 SYDVKM. This CDR3 is CASDGGERFRGGELFF. CDR3 nucleotide sequence: TGTGCCAGCGATGGGGGGGAGAGGTTTCGCGGCGGGGAGCTGTTTTTT.

The genes are TRBV21-1 and TRBJ1-1. TRBV21-1 is flagged as a pseudogene. This CDR3 is 14 amino acids long. The DNA for the CDR3 is TGTGCCAGCACCAAGCGGGGGGAGGACACTGAAGCTTTCTTT. This encodes CASTKRGEDTEAFF.

J is TRBJ2-1 and V is TRBV5-1; 11 bases align to TRBD2. The CDR3 runs 15 residues. CDR1 SGHRS and CDR2 YFSETQ come from the germline V gene. Trimming took 5 bases from V and 0 from J; bases not matched to a gene: 1. DNA for the CDR3: TGCGCCAGCAGTACTAGCGGGAGCTCCTACAATGAGCAGTTCTTC. It codes for CASSTSGSSYNEQFF.

This clone was detected once. The chain is built from TRBV6-2 or TRBV6-3 and TRBJ1-2, with a weak D call TRBD1 (5 bases). V gave up 2 bases and J gave up 8 bases, with 12 bases separating them. Germline CDR1 reads MNHEY; CDR2 reads SVGEGT. This CDR3 has 13 amino acids. CDR3 coding DNA: TGTGCCAGCAGTTACGGGACCTCGAGGGGCTACACCTTC. Its translation: CASSYGTSRGYTF.